This TCR beta chain was identified in a study of OX40 agonist ivuxolimab in advanced cancers. Background on the study: Patients were infused with ivuxolimab every 2 weeks at 0.01 to 10 mg/kg. Study observations and caveats: Averaged across samples, CD8+ T cells carried more expanded clones than CD4+ did.

A remark on this clone: Its antigen is unknown.

TCRdb keeps only in-frame clones here, not all; method: immunoSEQ multiplex PCR. In the table there are 100,000 or so clones, around 86% of which are singletons. This receptor was taken from an adult with an advanced solid tumor such as melanoma, head and neck, liver or kidney cancer. Material: CD4+ or CD8+ T cells sorted from blood, obtained in a trial of the OX40 agonist ivuxolimab.

Here the CDR3 reads CASSLGGATGATEAFF. CDR3 sequence (DNA): TGTGCCAGCAGCTTAGGGGGGGCCACAGGGGCAACTGAAGCTTTCTTT. The rearrangement links TRBV7-9 to TRBJ1-1, with 7 bases lining up with TRBD1. The CDR3 runs to 16 residues. Unmatched junction bases numbered 10, after V lost 1 base and J lost 5 bases. Germline V lookup: CDR1 SEHNR, CDR2 FQNEAQ (reference sequence).